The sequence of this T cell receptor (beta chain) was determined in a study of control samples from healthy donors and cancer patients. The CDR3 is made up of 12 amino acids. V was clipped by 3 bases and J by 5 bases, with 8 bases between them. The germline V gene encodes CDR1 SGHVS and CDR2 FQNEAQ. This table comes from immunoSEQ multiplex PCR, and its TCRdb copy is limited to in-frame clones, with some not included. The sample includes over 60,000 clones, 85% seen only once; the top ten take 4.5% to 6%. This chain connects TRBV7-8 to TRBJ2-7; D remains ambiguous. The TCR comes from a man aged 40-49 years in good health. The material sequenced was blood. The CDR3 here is CASSLDANEQYF. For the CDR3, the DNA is TGTGCCAGCAGCTTGGACGCCAACGAGCAGTACTTC.